This record covers a single T cell receptor (beta chain). Its antigen remains unidentified. This sample is drawn from a study of cytomegalovirus exposure and HLA in healthy donors. Study-level findings and limits: Among TCR beta chains, those listed as cytomegalovirus-associated numbered around 180. The finding came from a later analysis; first-cohort TCR clusters tended to co-occur in the approximately 120 validation repertoires.

TCRdb's copy holds only in-frame clones and misses some; the assay was immunoSEQ multiplex PCR. The sample includes 200,000 or so clones, around 90% of them seen just once. V lost 5 bases to trimming and J lost 6 bases; unmatched junction nucleotides: 9. This CDR3 is 17 amino acids long. Germline CDR1 reads SGHVS; CDR2 reads FQNEAQ. This TCR was sampled from a woman under 30 in good health and CMV-seropositive. The sample was PBMCs. The chain joins TRBV7-8 to TRBJ2-2; TRBD2 aligns across 13 bases. The CDR3 reads CASSPQRTSGRSGELFF. CDR3 DNA sequence: TGTGCCAGCAGCCCCCAACGGACTAGCGGGAGATCCGGGGAGCTGTTTTTT.